These 24 T cell receptor beta chains originate from one sample sequenced in a study of blood T cell repertoires in COVID-19. Assay used: immunoSEQ multiplex PCR; TCRdb lists only in-frame clones, some missing. The sample shows about 120,000 clones, over 75% of them seen only once. Sequenced: peripheral blood. All receptors come from an elderly man with acute or convalescent COVID-19.

The rearrangement links TRBV18 to TRBJ2-2, with D possibly TRBD1 on 5 matching bases. Per the germline V gene, CDR1 is KGHSH and CDR2 is LQKENI. Trimming cost V 2 bases and J 1 base, with 8 bases left between them. CDR3 size: 15 residues. The DNA of the CDR3 is TGTGCCAGCTCACCAATAACAGGGAACACCGGGGAGCTGTTTTTT. Translated, it gives CASSPITGNTGELFF.

The chain is built from TRBV5-6 and TRBJ2-7; D perhaps matches TRBD1 (5 bases). Trimming removed 2 bases from V and 6 bases from J, with 15 bases in between. This CDR3 has 14 amino acids. The germline V gene has CDR1 SGHDT and CDR2 YYEEEE. The CDR3 reads CASSFRTRMAEQYF. CDR3 nucleotide sequence: TGTGCCAGCAGCTTCCGGACACGGATGGCCGAGCAGTACTTC. Together with reference TRBV5-6 and TRBJ2-7, the CDR3 gives the full variable domain: DAGVTQSPTHLIKTRGQQVTLRCSPKSGHDTVSWYQQALGQGPQFIFQYYEEEERQRGNFPDRFSGHQFPNYSSELNVNALLLGDSALYLCASSFRTRMAEQYFGPGTRLTVT.

V and J are TRBV3-1 (or the pseudogene TRBV3-2) and TRBJ2-5; TRBD1 might be the D (5 bases). V was pared by 4 bases and J by 4 bases, with 19 bases between. The length of the CDR3 is 16 residues. In germline, CDR1 is LGHDT, CDR2 YNNKEL (reference sequence). This CDR3 is CASSPPGPRRGETQYF. The CDR3 DNA reads TGTGCCAGCAGCCCCCCCGGACCCCGTAGGGGAGAGACCCAGTACTTC.

The V call is TRBV7-8, the J call TRBJ1-2; TRBD1 is a possible D gene (6 bases). CDR3 length equals 16 residues. The germline V and J ends were trimmed by 2 bases and 2 bases, with 15 bases remaining between them. CDR1 and CDR2 (germline): SGHVS, FQNEAQ. The CDR3 is CASSLNYKDSNYGYTF. CDR3 bases: TGTGCCAGCAGCTTAAATTATAAGGACAGCAACTATGGCTACACCTTC. Filled out from reference TRBV7-8 and TRBJ1-2, the complete variable domain reads GAGVSQSPRYKVAKRGQDVALRCDPISGHVSLFWYQQALGQGPEFLTYFQNEAQLDKSGLPSDRFFAERPEGSVSTLKIQRTQQEDSAVYLCASSLNYKDSNYGYTFGSGTRLTVV.

The chain employs TRBV6-2 or TRBV6-3 and TRBJ2-1; D unresolved. The length of the CDR3 is 15 residues. Between the trimmed V and J ends, which lost 6 bases and 4 bases, there was a span of 16 bases. Looked up from germline, CDR1 is MNHEY and CDR2 is SVGEGT. CDR3 loop: CASSPPRHRYNEQFF. The DNA of the CDR3 is TGTGCCAGCAGCCCCCCGAGACATCGTTACAATGAGCAGTTCTTC.

The chain links TRBV5-1 to TRBJ2-1; 9 positions agree with TRBD2. The CDR3 runs to 16 residues. CDR1 SGHRS and CDR2 YFSETQ come from the germline V gene. V lost 4 bases, J lost 4 bases, and 9 bases stayed unmatched. The CDR3 nucleotides are TGCGCCAGCAGCGGGCCAGGACTAGCGTATTACAATGAGCAGTTCTTC. Protein: CASSGPGLAYYNEQFF.

This chain uses TRBV24-1 with TRBJ1-2; unclear D gene. The germline V gene encodes CDR1 KGHDR and CDR2 SFDVKD. Trimming removed 3 bases at V and 6 bases at J, with 7 bases between. This CDR3 has 12 residues. The CDR3 loop reads CATSDRANGYTF. For the CDR3, the DNA is TGTGCCACCAGTGATCGAGCAAATGGCTACACCTTC.

This clone was found once. This chain uses TRBV20-1 with TRBJ1-4; TRBD1 is a possible D gene (5 bases). There are 15 residues in the CDR3. V shed 6 bases and J shed 6 bases, with 20 bases lying between them. The germline CDR1 and CDR2 sequences are DFQATT and SNEGSKA (reference sequence). CDR3 residues: CSASSLQEKDEKLFF. The CDR3 DNA is TGCAGTGCCAGTTCCCTACAGGAAAAGGATGAAAAACTGTTTTTT.

CDR3 sequence (DNA): TGTGCCAGCAGCTTACTAGGACAGACCAACACTGAAGCTTTCTTT. This translates into CASSLLGQTNTEAFF. J is TRBJ1-1 and V is TRBV7-8; D is possibly TRBD1 (6 bases). Per germline, CDR1 SGHVS and CDR2 FQNEAQ. The CDR3 covers 15 residues. V was pared by 2 bases and J by 2 bases, with 12 bases between. The variable domain in full, with the rest retrieved from reference TRBV7-8 and TRBJ1-1, is GAGVSQSPRYKVAKRGQDVALRCDPISGHVSLFWYQQALGQGPEFLTYFQNEAQLDKSGLPSDRFFAERPEGSVSTLKIQRTQQEDSAVYLCASSLLGQTNTEAFFGQGTRLTVV.

This chain uses TRBV14 with TRBJ2-5; a possible D gene is TRBD1 (5 bases). Germline CDR1 reads SGHDN; CDR2 reads FVKESK. Trimming removed 4 bases from V and 7 bases from J, with 16 bases in between. This CDR3 is built from 14 residues. The chain's CDR3 is CASSRRQWPGTQYF. Written as DNA, the CDR3 is TGTGCCAGCAGCCGACGACAGTGGCCCGGGACCCAGTACTTC.

The chain recombines TRBV6-1 with TRBJ2-7; TRBD1 matches at 7 bases. V shed 6 bases, J shed 4 bases, and the junction held 9 bases outside the gene matches. Germline V gives CDR1 MNHNS, CDR2 SASEGT. The CDR3 extends over 14 amino acids. The CDR3 protein is CASSLDRFEYEQYF. The CDR3 DNA reads TGTGCCAGCAGCCTGGACAGGTTCGAATACGAGCAGTACTTC.

This chain connects TRBV9 to TRBJ2-2; the match to TRBD1 covers 8 bases. Germline lookup yields CDR1 SGDLS and CDR2 YYNGEE. This CDR3 comprises 15 residues. The V and J ends lost 4 bases and 6 bases, in that order; junction bases with no gene match: 8. CDR3 amino acids: CASSPRQGAAGELFF. In DNA, the CDR3 is TGTGCCAGCAGCCCCCGGCAGGGGGCCGCCGGGGAGCTGTTTTTT.

The chain uses TRBV6-5 and TRBJ2-6, with D perhaps TRBD2 (5 bases). Germline V gene lookup returns CDR1 MNHEY and CDR2 SVGAGI. The germline V and J ends were trimmed by 3 bases and 1 base, with 7 bases remaining between them. The CDR3 is 15 amino acids. CDR3 bases: TGTGCCAGCAGTTATTCGGGGTCTGGGGCCAACGTCCTGACTTTC. Amino acids: CASSYSGSGANVLTF.

Only a few counts were recorded for this clone. The V call is TRBV13, the J call TRBJ1-1, with a possible D match to TRBD1 (6 bases). Germline V gives CDR1 PRHDT, CDR2 FYEKMQ (reference sequence). Trimming cost V 6 bases and J 4 bases, with 15 bases left between them. CDR3 length: 14 amino acids. CDR3 region: CASRRTERVTEAFF. The CDR3 DNA is TGTGCCAGCAGGAGGACAGAGAGGGTCACTGAAGCTTTCTTT.

This chain links TRBV3-1 (or the pseudogene TRBV3-2) with TRBJ1-5; D might be TRBD1 (5 bases). The V gene's germline CDR1 is LGHDT and CDR2 YNNKEL (reference sequence). The CDR3 contains 13 residues. Trimming stripped 7 bases from V and 7 bases from J, with 14 bases between. The CDR3: CASTGGAGQPQHF. CDR3 DNA sequence: TGTGCCAGCACAGGCGGGGCAGGGCAGCCCCAGCATTTT.

The V and J genes are TRBV10-3 and TRBJ2-7; TRBD1 aligns across 10 bases. Germline lookup yields CDR1 ENHRY and CDR2 SYGVKD. This CDR3 is 15 amino acids long. Trimming took 0 bases from V and 10 from J; bases not matched to a gene: 9. The CDR3 nucleotides read TGTGCCATCAGTGAGTCGAGAGGACAGGGGGTTGAACAGTACTTC. The encoded protein is CAISESRGQGVEQYF.

The chain recombines TRBV5-4 with TRBJ1-1; the match to TRBD1 covers 7 bases. Germline assignment: CDR1 SGHNT and CDR2 YYREEE (reference sequence). Trimming removed 3 bases from V and 8 bases from J; junction bases left unmatched: 13. This CDR3 is built from 15 residues. Here the CDR3 DNA reads TGTGCCAGCAGCTCCGCCGTTATCGTCAGGGGGGAAGCTTTCTTT. Its protein is CASSSAVIVRGEAFF.

Only one count was recorded for this clone. The chain recombines TRBV28 with TRBJ1-2; maybe TRBD1 (5 bases). This CDR3 spans 14 amino acids. V gave up 5 bases and J gave up 4 bases, with 14 bases separating them. Germline V lookup: CDR1 MDHEN, CDR2 SYDVKM. CDR3 bases: TGTGCCAGCAGTCGGGACTTGTCGATCTATGGCTACACCTTC. Its translation: CASSRDLSIYGYTF.

This clone has more than one count but fewer than ten. The J gene is TRBJ1-1, the V gene TRBV3-1 (or the pseudogene TRBV3-2), with 8 bases matching TRBD1. The length of the CDR3 is 15 residues. Germline CDR1 LGHDT, CDR2 YNNKEL (reference sequence). The V segment lost 1 base and the J segment 5 bases; nucleotides outside the gene matches: 6. CDR3 nucleotides: TGTGCCAGCAGCCAAGTCCCACAGGGGGGAACTGAAGCTTTCTTT. Amino acids: CASSQVPQGGTEAFF.

The V gene is TRBV6-5, the J gene TRBJ1-6, with TRBD1 identical over 8 bases. Germline loops: CDR1 MNHEY, CDR2 SVGAGI. This CDR3 spans 15 amino acids. The J segment lost 7 bases and the V segment lost 6 bases, leaving 8 bases of the junction unmatched. CDR3 sequence reads: CASSYDGTGNSPLHF. The CDR3 DNA follows: TGTGCCAGCAGCTACGACGGGACAGGCAATTCACCCCTCCACTTT.

This clone was counted only a few times. The chain has TRBV6-5 and TRBJ1-6; 7 bases are a match to TRBD1. Germline-derived CDR1 and CDR2 are MNHEY and SVGAGI. CDR3 size: 15 residues. V dropped 5 bases and J dropped 13; count of bases not matched to a gene: 14. The CDR3 here is CASSTGGTAFAPLHF. For the CDR3, the DNA is TGTGCCAGCAGTACCGGCGGGACAGCTTTCGCTCCCCTCCACTTT.

V and J are TRBV3-1 (or the pseudogene TRBV3-2) and TRBJ1-3, with 7 nucleotides matching TRBD1. The CDR3 totals 12 residues. After removal of 5 bases from V and 7 bases from J, the junction contained 2 bases not matched to a gene. Germline CDR1 and CDR2: LGHDT and YNNKEL (reference sequence). The CDR3 here is CASSIQGNTIYF. The DNA of the CDR3 is TGTGCCAGCAGCATACAGGGGAACACCATATATTTT.

This clone was seen once. The chain links TRBV10-3 to TRBJ2-2; D is undetermined. Trimming cost V 8 bases and J 1 base, with 14 bases left between them. Germline lookup yields CDR1 ENHRY and CDR2 SYGVKD. This CDR3 is built from 15 residues. CDR3 nucleotide sequence: TGTGCCATCGGGCAAAATACAGTGAACACCGGGGAGCTGTTTTTT. Its protein is CAIGQNTVNTGELFF.

This clone was counted a single time. V is TRBV5-8 and J is TRBJ1-3; no reliable D call. In germline, CDR1 is SGHTS, CDR2 YDEGEE. This CDR3 is 14 amino acids long. V lost 2 bases, J lost 0 bases, and 6 bases lay in between. The CDR3 protein is CASSFHSSGNTIYF. In nucleotides, the CDR3 is TGTGCCAGCAGCTTCCACAGCTCTGGAAACACCATATATTTT.